These T cell receptor beta chains were read from a single sample in a study of memory CD4+ T cells and cytomegalovirus serostatus. The data were produced by immunoSEQ multiplex PCR, yet TCRdb's version contains in-frame clones alone and is incomplete. The repertoire holds 75,000 to 90,000 clones, 65% to 85% seen once, with less than 0.9% in the top ten. The sample comprised memory CD4+ T cells from blood. These receptor sequences come from an adult in good health and CMV-seronegative. Each CDR3 is given with its conserved first and last residue. Fields, in order: V gene, D gene, J gene, clone size, CDR3 protein, CDR3 DNA. The D gene is left open where the match is weak. Size is stated for part of the rows, as once, few or many counts, or as a class when the clone is expanded.

v_gene: TRBV7-9
d_gene: .
j_gene: TRBJ1-3
abundance: .
CDR3aa: CASSLHQMDSFSGNTIYF
CDR3nt: TGTGCCAGCAGCCTACATCAGATGGACAGCTTCTCTGGAAACACCATATATTTT

v_gene: TRBV29-1
d_gene: .
j_gene: TRBJ1-4
abundance: .
CDR3aa: CSVRAFDRNEKLFF
CDR3nt: TGCAGCGTAAGGGCCTTCGACAGGAATGAAAAACTGTTTTTT

v_gene: TRBV7-9
d_gene: .
j_gene: TRBJ1-2
abundance: .
CDR3aa: CASSPTGAMVGGYTF
CDR3nt: TGTGCCAGCAGCCCCACGGGGGCGATGGTCGGTGGCTACACCTTC

v_gene: TRBV30
d_gene: .
j_gene: TRBJ1-6
abundance: .
CDR3aa: CAWSVGTVYNSPLHF
CDR3nt: TGTGCCTGGAGTGTTGGGACGGTCTATAATTCACCCCTCCACTTT

v_gene: TRBV4-3
d_gene: TRBD1
j_gene: TRBJ1-2
abundance: .
CDR3aa: CASSQGDSTGYTF
CDR3nt: TGCGCCAGCAGCCAGGGGGACAGCACCGGCTACACCTTC

v_gene: TRBV19
d_gene: .
j_gene: TRBJ1-2
abundance: .
CDR3aa: CASSWQNYGYTF
CDR3nt: TGTGCCAGTAGTTGGCAGAACTATGGCTACACCTTC

v_gene: TRBV30
d_gene: .
j_gene: TRBJ2-6
abundance: .
CDR3aa: CAWSVTGTRTGANVLTF
CDR3nt: TGTGCCTGGAGTGTAACTGGGACGAGAACCGGGGCCAACGTCCTGACTTTC

v_gene: TRBV30
d_gene: TRBD1
j_gene: TRBJ1-6
abundance: few
CDR3aa: CAWSVSVTGDNSPLHF
CDR3nt: TGTGCCTGGAGTGTATCAGTGACAGGGGATAATTCACCCCTCCACTTT

v_gene: TRBV29-1
d_gene: .
j_gene: TRBJ1-1
abundance: few
CDR3aa: CSVITWGANTEAFF
CDR3nt: TGCAGCGTCATAACGTGGGGGGCTAATACTGAAGCTTTCTTT

v_gene: TRBV18
d_gene: .
j_gene: TRBJ2-6
abundance: .
CDR3aa: CASSPPNSGANVLTF
CDR3nt: TGTGCCAGCTCACCACCTAACTCTGGGGCCAACGTCCTGACTTTC

v_gene: TRBV2
d_gene: TRBD2
j_gene: TRBJ2-5
abundance: .
CDR3aa: CASGSSGGETQYF
CDR3nt: TGTGCCAGCGGATCTAGCGGGGGGGAGACCCAGTACTTC

v_gene: TRBV7-7
d_gene: .
j_gene: TRBJ2-2
abundance: once
CDR3aa: CASSPRVLGTGELFF
CDR3nt: TGTGCTAGCAGCCCCAGGGTTTTGGGCACCGGGGAGCTGTTTTTT

v_gene: TRBV5-4
d_gene: .
j_gene: TRBJ1-6
abundance: .
CDR3aa: CASSREGPYNSPLHF
CDR3nt: TGTGCCAGCAGCCGGGAGGGCCCTTATAATTCACCCCTCCACTTT

v_gene: TRBV7-9
d_gene: .
j_gene: TRBJ1-3
abundance: few
CDR3aa: CASSYLRESGNTIYF
CDR3nt: TGTGCCAGCAGCTACCTGAGAGAGTCTGGAAACACCATATATTTT

v_gene: TRBV7-2
d_gene: .
j_gene: TRBJ1-2
abundance: .
CDR3aa: CASSLGVSGNGYTF
CDR3nt: TGTGCCAGCAGCTTAGGAGTGTCGGGGAATGGCTACACCTTC

v_gene: TRBV5-1
d_gene: .
j_gene: TRBJ1-3
abundance: .
CDR3aa: CASTSGNTIYF
CDR3nt: TGCGCCAGCACCTCTGGAAACACCATATATTTT

v_gene: TRBV6-1
d_gene: .
j_gene: TRBJ2-7
abundance: .
CDR3aa: CASSRDGAYEQYF
CDR3nt: TGTGCCAGCAGTCGGGACGGTGCCTACGAGCAGTACTTC

v_gene: TRBV30
d_gene: TRBD1
j_gene: TRBJ1-6
abundance: .
CDR3aa: CAWTGTGSNSPLHF
CDR3nt: TGTGCCTGGACCGGGACAGGGTCCAATTCACCCCTCCACTTT

v_gene: TRBV10-3
d_gene: TRBD1
j_gene: TRBJ2-7
abundance: .
CDR3aa: CAIRETGIYEQYF
CDR3nt: TGTGCCATCAGAGAGACAGGGATCTACGAGCAGTACTTC

v_gene: TRBV18
d_gene: .
j_gene: TRBJ2-7
abundance: .
CDR3aa: CASSSRYEQYF
CDR3nt: TGTGCCAGCTCATCCCGATACGAGCAGTACTTC

v_gene: TRBV6-4
d_gene: TRBD1
j_gene: TRBJ1-1
abundance: few
CDR3aa: CASSRDRNTEAFF
CDR3nt: TGTGCCAGCAGCCGGGACAGGAACACTGAAGCTTTCTTT

v_gene: TRBV5-1
d_gene: TRBD1
j_gene: TRBJ1-2
abundance: once
CDR3aa: CASSAGQDYGYTF
CDR3nt: TGCGCCAGCAGCGCGGGACAGGACTATGGCTACACCTTC

v_gene: TRBV2
d_gene: TRBD1
j_gene: TRBJ2-1
abundance: .
CDR3aa: CASRGRDRVYEQFF
CDR3nt: TGTGCCAGCAGGGGCCGGGACAGGGTTTATGAGCAGTTCTTC

v_gene: TRBV5-4
d_gene: .
j_gene: TRBJ2-7
abundance: few
CDR3aa: CASSLTPFDEQYF
CDR3nt: TGTGCCAGCAGCCTGACTCCCTTTGACGAGCAGTACTTC

v_gene: TRBV6-6
d_gene: .
j_gene: TRBJ1-5
abundance: .
CDR3aa: CASSYSPGRVQPQHF
CDR3nt: TGTGCCAGCAGTTACTCACCAGGACGGGTCCAGCCCCAGCATTTT

v_gene: TRBV19
d_gene: .
j_gene: TRBJ1-2
abundance: .
CDR3aa: CASSISRYGYTF
CDR3nt: TGTGCCAGTAGTATATCTCGTTATGGCTACACCTTC

v_gene: TRBV28
d_gene: .
j_gene: TRBJ1-1
abundance: .
CDR3aa: CASRLTDPNTEAFF
CDR3nt: TGTGCCAGCAGACTTACCGACCCGAACACTGAAGCTTTCTTT

v_gene: TRBV11-2
d_gene: TRBD1
j_gene: TRBJ1-2
abundance: .
CDR3aa: CASSSRKQGPHYGYTF
CDR3nt: TGTGCCAGCAGCTCGAGAAAACAGGGGCCCCACTATGGCTACACCTTC

v_gene: TRBV7-9
d_gene: .
j_gene: TRBJ1-1
abundance: many
CDR3aa: CASSPPGIRNTEAFF
CDR3nt: TGTGCCAGCAGCCCCCCGGGAATCAGGAACACTGAAGCTTTCTTT

v_gene: TRBV5-4
d_gene: .
j_gene: TRBJ2-2
abundance: .
CDR3aa: CASSFIQNTGELFF
CDR3nt: TGTGCCAGCAGCTTTATACAGAACACCGGGGAGCTGTTTTTT

v_gene: TRBV19
d_gene: .
j_gene: TRBJ2-7
abundance: .
CDR3aa: CASSIEGGGYYYEQYF
CDR3nt: TGTGCCAGTAGTATAGAGGGGGGAGGCTACTACTACGAGCAGTACTTC

v_gene: TRBV19
d_gene: .
j_gene: TRBJ1-5
abundance: few
CDR3aa: CASSIGRVGDGVSNQPQHF
CDR3nt: TGTGCCAGTAGTATAGGCCGGGTGGGGGATGGGGTGAGCAATCAGCCCCAGCATTTT

v_gene: TRBV4-3
d_gene: .
j_gene: TRBJ2-7
abundance: .
CDR3aa: CASSQDHSGGSYEQYF
CDR3nt: TGCGCCAGCAGCCAAGATCACTCCGGGGGTTCCTACGAGCAGTACTTC

v_gene: TRBV5-4
d_gene: TRBD1
j_gene: TRBJ2-7
abundance: .
CDR3aa: CASSSGVGTGTYEQYF
CDR3nt: TGTGCCAGCAGCTCTGGGGTAGGGACAGGAACTTACGAGCAGTACTTC

v_gene: TRBV7-8
d_gene: .
j_gene: TRBJ1-2
abundance: .
CDR3aa: CASSLARAASGYTF
CDR3nt: TGTGCCAGCAGCTTAGCGCGTGCGGCCTCCGGCTACACCTTC

v_gene: TRBV15
d_gene: .
j_gene: TRBJ2-2
abundance: few
CDR3aa: CATSRVLAGELFF
CDR3nt: TGTGCCACCAGCAGGGTCCTAGCCGGGGAGCTGTTTTTT

v_gene: TRBV7-9
d_gene: TRBD1
j_gene: TRBJ2-5
abundance: .
CDR3aa: CASSADRGGWETQYF
CDR3nt: TGTGCCAGCAGTGCAGACAGGGGTGGTTGGGAGACCCAGTACTTC

v_gene: TRBV11-3
d_gene: .
j_gene: TRBJ1-1
abundance: .
CDR3aa: CASSLEVGREAFF
CDR3nt: TGTGCCAGCAGCTTAGAGGTAGGCCGTGAAGCTTTCTTT

v_gene: TRBV27
d_gene: .
j_gene: TRBJ1-6
abundance: .
CDR3aa: CASSYDNSPLHF
CDR3nt: TGTGCCAGCAGTTACGATAATTCACCCCTCCACTTT

v_gene: TRBV28
d_gene: .
j_gene: TRBJ2-3
abundance: .
CDR3aa: CASDQGGGTDTQYF
CDR3nt: TGTGCCAGTGACCAAGGGGGGGGCACAGATACGCAGTATTTT

v_gene: TRBV29-1
d_gene: .
j_gene: TRBJ1-2
abundance: .
CDR3aa: CSVEEAEFNGYTF
CDR3nt: TGCAGCGTTGAAGAAGCGGAATTCAATGGCTACACCTTC

v_gene: TRBV7-2
d_gene: .
j_gene: TRBJ2-2
abundance: .
CDR3aa: CASSKTGRVDTGELFF
CDR3nt: TGTGCCAGCAGCAAAACGGGACGGGTAGACACCGGGGAGCTGTTTTTT

v_gene: TRBV6-1
d_gene: .
j_gene: TRBJ2-7
abundance: .
CDR3aa: CASSGVGGRTYEQYF
CDR3nt: TGTGCCAGCAGTGGCGTGGGCGGGCGTACCTACGAGCAGTACTTC

v_gene: TRBV28
d_gene: TRBD1
j_gene: TRBJ2-7
abundance: .
CDR3aa: CASRTTGTGGLSEQYF
CDR3nt: TGTGCCAGCAGAACAACCGGGACAGGGGGATTGTCCGAGCAGTACTTC

v_gene: TRBV7-2
d_gene: TRBD2
j_gene: TRBJ2-1
abundance: .
CDR3aa: CASGPRGGSLNEQFF
CDR3nt: TGTGCCAGCGGCCCTCGGGGGGGCTCGCTTAATGAGCAGTTCTTC

v_gene: TRBV25-1
d_gene: .
j_gene: TRBJ1-6
abundance: few
CDR3aa: CASSAQDNSPLHF
CDR3nt: TGTGCCAGCAGTGCCCAAGATAATTCACCCCTCCACTTT

v_gene: TRBV19
d_gene: .
j_gene: TRBJ1-1
abundance: .
CDR3aa: CDLTLVPLPPRTGANTEAFF
CDR3nt: TGCGACCTCACCCTTGTTCCCTTGCCGCCCCGAACAGGAGCCAACACTGAAGCTTTCTTT

v_gene: TRBV2
d_gene: .
j_gene: TRBJ1-5
abundance: .
CDR3aa: CASNPTRGSHQPQHF
CDR3nt: TGTGCCAGCAACCCCACGAGAGGGTCACATCAGCCCCAGCATTTT

v_gene: TRBV7-2
d_gene: TRBD2
j_gene: TRBJ2-7
abundance: .
CDR3aa: CASSWGLAGGNSEQYF
CDR3nt: TGTGCCAGCAGCTGGGGACTAGCGGGGGGGAATAGCGAGCAGTACTTC

v_gene: TRBV29-1
d_gene: .
j_gene: TRBJ2-7
abundance: .
CDR3aa: CSVEATGTEQYF
CDR3nt: TGCAGCGTTGAAGCCACAGGGACCGAGCAGTACTTC

v_gene: TRBV7-9
d_gene: .
j_gene: TRBJ1-4
abundance: .
CDR3aa: CASSPRATNEKLFF
CDR3nt: TGTGCCAGCAGCCCCCGTGCAACTAATGAAAAACTGTTTTTT

v_gene: TRBV28
d_gene: .
j_gene: TRBJ1-2
abundance: few
CDR3aa: CASSSQGRDYGYTF
CDR3nt: TGTGCCAGCAGTTCTCAGGGGAGGGACTATGGCTACACCTTC

v_gene: TRBV5-4
d_gene: TRBD1
j_gene: TRBJ2-7
abundance: .
CDR3aa: CASSRRDRVHEQYF
CDR3nt: TGTGCCAGCAGCCGCCGGGACAGGGTCCACGAGCAGTACTTC

v_gene: TRBV5-1
d_gene: .
j_gene: TRBJ1-1
abundance: once
CDR3aa: CASRTSGMNTEAFF
CDR3nt: TGCGCCAGCAGGACCTCAGGGATGAACACTGAAGCTTTCTTT

v_gene: TRBV18
d_gene: .
j_gene: TRBJ1-5
abundance: .
CDR3aa: CASSPLENQPQHF
CDR3nt: TGTGCCAGCTCACCACTAGAAAATCAGCCCCAGCATTTT

v_gene: TRBV11-2
d_gene: .
j_gene: TRBJ1-4
abundance: .
CDR3aa: CASSPLIGEKLFF
CDR3nt: TGTGCCAGCAGCCCCTTGATCGGCGAAAAACTGTTTTTT

v_gene: TRBV19
d_gene: TRBD1
j_gene: TRBJ1-5
abundance: few
CDR3aa: CASNPGQGHQPQHF
CDR3nt: TGTGCCAGTAACCCCGGACAGGGGCATCAGCCCCAGCATTTT

v_gene: TRBV2
d_gene: TRBD2
j_gene: TRBJ2-7
abundance: .
CDR3aa: CASSGAGGSYEQYF
CDR3nt: TGTGCCAGCAGTGGGGCGGGAGGGTCCTACGAGCAGTACTTC

v_gene: TRBV19
d_gene: .
j_gene: TRBJ1-1
abundance: few
CDR3aa: CASVPTGADRREAFF
CDR3nt: TGTGCCAGTGTACCAACGGGGGCCGACCGTCGTGAAGCTTTCTTT

v_gene: TRBV28
d_gene: TRBD1
j_gene: TRBJ2-3
abundance: .
CDR3aa: CASTGQGKADTQYF
CDR3nt: TGTGCCAGTACGGGACAGGGTAAGGCAGATACGCAGTATTTT